Presented here are 14 T cell receptor beta chains from one specimen sequenced in a study of cytomegalovirus exposure and HLA in healthy donors. In the PCR, 60 Vbeta and 13 Jbeta primers were used. Assay used: immunoSEQ multiplex PCR; TCRdb lists only in-frame clones, some missing. In the table there are about 98,000 clones, roughly 70% of which are singletons. The specimen was PBMCs. The receptor set was obtained from a male donor in good health and CMV-seronegative.

This chain links TRBV28 with TRBJ2-7, with a possible D match to TRBD2 (5 bases). The CDR3 length is 11 residues. The ends were cut back, 7 bases at V and 4 bases at J, with 8 bases in the middle. Germline V CDR1 and CDR2: MDHEN, SYDVKM. For the CDR3, the DNA is TGTGCCAGCACCACGGGGTACGAGCAGTACTTC. As protein: CASTTGYEQYF.

This sequence joins TRBV27 and TRBJ2-7, with D possibly matching TRBD1 (5 bases). CDR3 length: 14 residues. The germline gives CDR1 MNHEY, CDR2 SMNVEV (reference sequence). Trimming took 4 bases from V and 6 from J, leaving 16 bases between them. CDR3 region: CASSSWQGLREQYF. The CDR3 nucleotides are TGTGCCAGCAGTTCATGGCAGGGTCTGCGCGAGCAGTACTTC.

This clone came up a few times. This chain connects TRBV5-1 to TRBJ2-3, with TRBD1 matching 8 bases. CDR1 SGHRS and CDR2 YFSETQ come from the germline V gene. The junction had 8 bases not matched to a gene; V was cut back by 0 bases and J by 5 bases. This CDR3 spans 16 amino acids. The CDR3: CASSLAPGGGGDTQYF. The DNA of the CDR3 is TGCGCCAGCAGCTTGGCCCCAGGGGGCGGAGGAGATACGCAGTATTTT.

This clone was picked up a small number of times. The rearrangement uses TRBV30 and TRBJ2-2; D is perhaps TRBD2 (6 bases). The ends were cut back, 3 bases at V and 5 bases at J, with 13 bases in the middle. CDR1 is GTSNPN and CDR2 is SVGIG in the germline V gene (reference sequence). The CDR3 extends over 14 amino acids. CDR3 in DNA: TGTGCCTGGAGACCGGGACTCCTGACCGGGGAGCTGTTTTTT. Protein product: CAWRPGLLTGELFF.

The rearrangement joins TRBV25-1 to TRBJ2-3, with 13 bases that match TRBD2. After removal of 8 bases from V and 6 bases from J, the junction contained 11 bases not matched to a gene. CDR1 is MGHDK, CDR2 SYGVNS, per germline. The CDR3 extends over 16 amino acids. CDR3 DNA sequence: TGTGCCAGCTCTCAAAGGACTAGCGGGAGTTCGGATACGCAGTATTTT. It yields the protein CASSQRTSGSSDTQYF.

The chain joins TRBV2 to TRBJ2-3; D is possibly TRBD2 (7 bases). The germline V and J ends were trimmed by 6 bases and 2 bases, with 12 bases remaining between them. The CDR3 totals 14 residues. CDR1 is SNHLY and CDR2 is FYNNEI in the germline V gene. The CDR3 loop is CASRQGGDTDTQYF. The CDR3 DNA sequence: TGTGCCAGCAGACAGGGAGGGGACACAGATACGCAGTATTTT.

The rearrangement uses TRBV18 and TRBJ1-1, with D tentatively TRBD1 (6 bases). This CDR3 region has 14 residues. Germline CDR1 reads KGHSH; CDR2 reads LQKENI. The germline V and J ends were trimmed by 8 bases and 3 bases, with 16 bases remaining between them. The CDR3 here is CASTEQGRDTEAFF. The CDR3 coding sequence is TGTGCCAGCACCGAACAGGGTAGGGACACTGAAGCTTTCTTT.

The CDR3 protein is CSVEVRMTGGGETQYF. The CDR3 DNA is TGCAGCGTTGAAGTGAGGATGACAGGGGGGGGAGAGACCCAGTACTTC. The chain combines TRBV29-1 with TRBJ2-5; 9 nucleotides match TRBD1. This CDR3 has 16 residues. Germline V gene lookup returns CDR1 SQVTM and CDR2 ANQGSEA. J lost 4 bases, V lost 1 base, and 10 bases had no gene match.

This chain connects TRBV19 to TRBJ2-7, with D possibly TRBD1 on 6 matching bases. The V gene's germline CDR1 is LNHDA and CDR2 SQIVND (reference sequence). Between the trimmed V and J ends, which lost 4 bases and 0 bases, there was a span of 10 bases. This CDR3 is built from 14 residues. CDR3 nucleotide sequence: TGTGCCAGTAGTACCCGGGACAACTCCTACGAGCAGTACTTC. Residues: CASSTRDNSYEQYF. The full variable domain, completed using reference TRBV19 and TRBJ2-7, is DGGITQSPKYLFRKEGQNVTLSCEQNLNHDAMYWYRQDPGQGLRLIYYSQIVNDFQKGDIAEGYSVSREKKESFPLTVTSAQKNPTAFYLCASSTRDNSYEQYFGPGTRLTVT.

J is TRBJ1-1 and V is TRBV9; 8 bases line up with TRBD1. This CDR3 region has 19 residues. Unmatched junction bases numbered 16, after V lost 3 bases and J lost 0 bases. Germline loops: CDR1 SGDLS, CDR2 YYNGEE. The CDR3 reads CASSAYHRGGLTMNTEAFF. Written as DNA, the CDR3 is TGTGCCAGCAGCGCCTACCACAGGGGGGGCCTGACCATGAACACTGAAGCTTTCTTT.

This clone was counted a single time. V gene TRBV29-1 combines with J gene TRBJ2-1; D might be TRBD2 (5 bases). Germline values: CDR1 SQVTM, CDR2 ANQGSEA. Trimming shortened V by 6 bases and J by 3 bases, and 15 bases separated the two germline ends. This CDR3 has 14 amino acids. This chain's CDR3 is CSVDTTGVYNEQFF. The CDR3 nucleotides are TGCAGCGTCGACACGACCGGGGTCTACAATGAGCAGTTCTTC.

The chain uses TRBV5-1 and TRBJ2-3, with 9 bases matching TRBD1. After removal of 4 bases from V and 2 bases from J, the junction contained 5 bases not matched to a gene. Germline V lookup: CDR1 SGHRS, CDR2 YFSETQ. CDR3 length: 15 residues. The CDR3 nucleotides read TGCGCCAGCAGCACAGGACAGGGGCTCACAGATACGCAGTATTTT. Its translation: CASSTGQGLTDTQYF.

The chain carries TRBV5-1 and TRBJ2-3; D gene ambiguous. The germline V gene encodes CDR1 SGHRS and CDR2 YFSETQ. This CDR3 has 11 residues. The ends were cut back, 2 bases at V and 6 bases at J, with 4 bases in the middle. The CDR3 region is CASSLEDTQYF. CDR3 sequence (DNA): TGCGCCAGCAGCTTAGAGGATACGCAGTATTTT.

This clone showed up just a few times. CDR3 nucleotide sequence: TGTGCCAGCAGTGCGGACAGACCACTCCTCGCTGAAGCTTTCTTT. It encodes CASSADRPLLAEAFF. The rearrangement links TRBV6-5 to TRBJ1-1; D perhaps matches TRBD1 (6 bases). Trimming left V 5 bases short and J 6 bases short, with 19 bases between. The CDR3 covers 15 residues. Germline assignment: CDR1 MNHEY and CDR2 SVGAGI.